Listed below are T cell receptor beta chains from one sample, sequenced in a study of regulatory T cells in long-lasting Graves disease. TCRdb re-called the multiplex PCR reads through MiXCR, storing one row per CDR3 protein. Of roughly 420,000 distinct CDR3 sequences listed, roughly 15% are singletons. These data also formed part of another study, on T cells in Graves' hyperthyroidism and ophthalmopathy.

This specimen consisted of peripheral blood mononuclear cells (PBMCs), obtained at new diagnosis, from a patient treated with antithyroid drugs. These receptor sequences come from a woman between 50 and 59 years old with Graves disease. CDR3s include the opening cysteine and the closing phenylalanine or tryptophan. Each record gives: J gene, V gene, CDR3 protein.

j_call: TRBJ1-1; v_call: TRBV20-1; cdr3_aa: CSASSAQGGDTEAFF
j_call: TRBJ2-5; v_call: TRBV9; cdr3_aa: CASSVLGSGKNEETQYF
j_call: TRBJ1-6; v_call: TRBV6-5; cdr3_aa: CASSYSITDNSPLHF
j_call: TRBJ2-3; v_call: TRBV6-1; cdr3_aa: CASSGLAGGGTDTQYF
j_call: TRBJ2-7; v_call: TRBV7-9; cdr3_aa: CASSSDQGYYEQYF
j_call: TRBJ2-3; v_call: TRBV9; cdr3_aa: CASSVVAGGGTDTQYF
j_call: TRBJ2-7; v_call: TRBV4-2; cdr3_aa: CAGSQGLAGSYEQYF
j_call: TRBJ2-3; v_call: TRBV10-1; cdr3_aa: CASRRFSTDTQYF
j_call: TRBJ2-7; v_call: TRBV20-1; cdr3_aa: CSARDLGGSHFYEQYF
j_call: TRBJ2-2; v_call: TRBV5-1; cdr3_aa: CASSFPGGNTGELFF
j_call: TRBJ2-1; v_call: TRBV3-1; cdr3_aa: CASSQGGRPYNEQFF
j_call: TRBJ2-6; v_call: TRBV12-3/TRBV12-4; cdr3_aa: CASRSTDLSGANVLTF
j_call: TRBJ2-7; v_call: TRBV6-5; cdr3_aa: CASSYSRLGTGEQYF
j_call: TRBJ2-7; v_call: TRBV14; cdr3_aa: CASSQGTGILYEQYF
j_call: TRBJ2-2; v_call: TRBV12-3/TRBV12-4; cdr3_aa: CASSLVQGNTGELFF
j_call: TRBJ1-2; v_call: TRBV13; cdr3_aa: CASSTGTGGAYGYTF
j_call: TRBJ1-3; v_call: TRBV6-2/TRBV6-3; cdr3_aa: CASSEDFRDLYGNTIYF
j_call: TRBJ1-4; v_call: TRBV6-2/TRBV6-3; cdr3_aa: CASSRGTGGTATNEKLFF
j_call: TRBJ2-3; v_call: TRBV24-1; cdr3_aa: CATSDQRTSGRGDTDTQYF
j_call: TRBJ2-5; v_call: TRBV5-1; cdr3_aa: CASGPRGHLQETQYF
j_call: TRBJ2-7; v_call: TRBV14; cdr3_aa: CASSQEDQGPYEQYF
j_call: TRBJ1-1; v_call: TRBV6-9; cdr3_aa: CASSYGHSVNTEAFF
j_call: TRBJ2-1; v_call: TRBV27; cdr3_aa: CASSLAVYSYNEQFF
j_call: TRBJ2-6; v_call: TRBV20-1; cdr3_aa: CSARGMGQENVLTF
j_call: TRBJ2-1; v_call: TRBV6-1; cdr3_aa: CASSTSGNNNEQFF
j_call: TRBJ2-3; v_call: TRBV9; cdr3_aa: CASSRDRCSTDTQYF
j_call: TRBJ2-3; v_call: TRBV28; cdr3_aa: CASSLWGVSSDRAKDTQYF
j_call: TRBJ2-7; v_call: TRBV20-1; cdr3_aa: CSASAGITVTYEQYF
j_call: TRBJ1-5; v_call: TRBV28; cdr3_aa: CASSYGPLGARQPQHF
j_call: TRBJ2-1; v_call: TRBV7-3; cdr3_aa: CASSSSPDRSSYNEQFF
j_call: TRBJ1-4; v_call: TRBV30; cdr3_aa: CAWSVLTNEKLFF
j_call: TRBJ2-3; v_call: TRBV5-7; cdr3_aa: CASSPKADTQYF
j_call: TRBJ2-7; v_call: TRBV20-1; cdr3_aa: CSAPTGSLYEQYF
j_call: TRBJ2-3; v_call: TRBV29-1; cdr3_aa: CSVLQGLAGVSLALTSTDTQYF
j_call: TRBJ2-7; v_call: TRBV27; cdr3_aa: CASSSPQGYEQYF
j_call: TRBJ2-2; v_call: TRBV20-1; cdr3_aa: CSATLAGVGGELFF
j_call: TRBJ2-3; v_call: TRBV11-2; cdr3_aa: CASSLGARSSTDTQYF
j_call: TRBJ2-7; v_call: TRBV20-1; cdr3_aa: CSARASGQGSYEQYF
j_call: TRBJ2-7; v_call: TRBV14; cdr3_aa: CASSQVLSTGIYEQYF